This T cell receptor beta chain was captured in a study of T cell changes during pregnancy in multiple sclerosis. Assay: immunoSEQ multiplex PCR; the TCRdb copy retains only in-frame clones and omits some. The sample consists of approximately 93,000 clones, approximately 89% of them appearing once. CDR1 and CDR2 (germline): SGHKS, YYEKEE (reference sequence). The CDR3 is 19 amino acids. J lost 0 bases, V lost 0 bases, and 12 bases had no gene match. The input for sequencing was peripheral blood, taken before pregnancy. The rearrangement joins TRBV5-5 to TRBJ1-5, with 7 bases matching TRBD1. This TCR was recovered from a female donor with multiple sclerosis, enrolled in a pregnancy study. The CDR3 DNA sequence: TGTGCCAGCAGCTTGGACGACAGGGCTTCTCCTCATAGCAATCAGCCCCAGCATTTT. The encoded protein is CASSLDDRASPHSNQPQHF.